The T cell receptor beta chain under discussion was sequenced for a study of CD8 T cells in ankylosing spondylitis. General study points: Disease-linked clones were found to be CD8+ and relatively rare in peripheral blood. Earlier studies detected some motif variants in reactive arthritis synovial fluid and blood. A motif of 8 or 9 highly homologous TCR beta variants was seen as apparently characteristic of ankylosing spondylitis blood.

This clonotype came up many times. Its cognate antigen is unknown. Generation of TCR beta libraries employed quantitative 5'-RACE incorporating molecular barcodes. MiXCR, run by TCRdb on the 5' RACE reads, gives a single entry per CDR3 protein. The sample lists over 400,000 distinct CDR3 sequences, about 25% occurring once. After removal of 5 bases from V and 7 bases from J, the junction contained 4 bases not matched to a gene. The CDR3 sequence is 13 residues long. Germline loops: CDR1 SGHTA, CDR2 FQGNSA. The clonotype originates from a male donor with ankylosing spondylitis. This chain connects TRBV7-2 to TRBJ2-2; the match to TRBD2 covers 7 bases. Specimen: blood, either unsorted or a sorted T cell fraction (not recorded which). The CDR3 spells CASSGRAIGELFF. As DNA, the CDR3 is TGTGCCAGCAGCGGGAGGGCCATCGGGGAGCTGTTTTTT.